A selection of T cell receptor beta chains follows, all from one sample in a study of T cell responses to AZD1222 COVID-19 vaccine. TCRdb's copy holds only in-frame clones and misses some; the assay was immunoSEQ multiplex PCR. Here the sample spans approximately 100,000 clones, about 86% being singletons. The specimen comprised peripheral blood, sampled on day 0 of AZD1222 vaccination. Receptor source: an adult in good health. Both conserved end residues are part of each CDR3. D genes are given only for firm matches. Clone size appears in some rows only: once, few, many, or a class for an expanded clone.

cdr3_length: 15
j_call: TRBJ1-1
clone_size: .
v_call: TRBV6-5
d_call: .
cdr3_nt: TGTGCCAGCAGAACCTCGACCCTTATGAACACTGAAGCTTTCTTT
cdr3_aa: CASRTSTLMNTEAFF

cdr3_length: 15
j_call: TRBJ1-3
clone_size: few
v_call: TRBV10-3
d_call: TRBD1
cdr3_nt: TGTGCCATCAGAAAGACAGGGGTCTCTGGAAACACCATATATTTT
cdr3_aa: CAIRKTGVSGNTIYF

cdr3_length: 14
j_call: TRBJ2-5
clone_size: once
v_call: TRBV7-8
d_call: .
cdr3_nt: TGTGCCAGCAGCCGACCGGGCCCGGCATCGGCCCAGTACTTC
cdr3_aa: CASSRPGPASAQYF

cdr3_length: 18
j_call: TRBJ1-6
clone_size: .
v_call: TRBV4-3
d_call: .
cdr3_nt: TGCGCCAGCAGCCAAGTACCCCTGACAGGCGACCTAAATTCACCCCTCCACTTT
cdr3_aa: CASSQVPLTGDLNSPLHF

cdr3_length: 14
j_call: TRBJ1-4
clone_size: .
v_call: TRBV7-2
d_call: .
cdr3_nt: TGTGCCAGCAGCTCACGGGACACTAAGGAAAAACTGTTTTTT
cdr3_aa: CASSSRDTKEKLFF

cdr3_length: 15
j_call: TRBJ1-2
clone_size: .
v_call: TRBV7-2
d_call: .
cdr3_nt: TGTGCCAGCAGCTTAAACGGGGGTTTAATCTATGGCTACACCTTC
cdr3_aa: CASSLNGGLIYGYTF

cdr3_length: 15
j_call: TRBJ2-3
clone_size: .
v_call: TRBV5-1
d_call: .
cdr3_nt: TGCGCCAGCAGCTTGGGGAGGGCGAGGACAGATACGCAGTATTTT
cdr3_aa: CASSLGRARTDTQYF

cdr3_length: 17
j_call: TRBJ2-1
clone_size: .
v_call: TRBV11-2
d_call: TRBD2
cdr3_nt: TGTGCCAGCAGCTACCCTATAGCGGGAGCCTCCTACAATGAGCAGTTCTTC
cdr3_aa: CASSYPIAGASYNEQFF

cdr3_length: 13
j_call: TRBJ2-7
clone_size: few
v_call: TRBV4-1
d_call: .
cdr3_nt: TGCGCCAGCAGCTTGAGGGACCTTGATGAGCAGTACTTC
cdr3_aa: CASSLRDLDEQYF

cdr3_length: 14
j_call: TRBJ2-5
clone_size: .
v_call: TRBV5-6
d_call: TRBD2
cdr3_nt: TGTGCCAGCCGCGGGGCGGGGGGCCAAGAGACCCAGTACTTC
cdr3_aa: CASRGAGGQETQYF

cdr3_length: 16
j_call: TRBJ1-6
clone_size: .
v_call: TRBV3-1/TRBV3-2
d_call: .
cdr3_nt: TGTGCCAGCAGCCAAGTGAGTCAAACAAGGAATTCACCCCTCCACTTT
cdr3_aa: CASSQVSQTRNSPLHF

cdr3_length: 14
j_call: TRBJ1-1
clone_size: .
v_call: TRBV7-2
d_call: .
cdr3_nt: TGTGCCAGCAGCTTAGTTCTCAGGAACACTGAAGCTTTCTTT
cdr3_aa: CASSLVLRNTEAFF

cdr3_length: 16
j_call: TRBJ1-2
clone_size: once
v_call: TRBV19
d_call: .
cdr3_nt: TGTGCCAGTAGTATAAGTGCGGAGACTGCTAACTATGGCTACACCTTC
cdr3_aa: CASSISAETANYGYTF

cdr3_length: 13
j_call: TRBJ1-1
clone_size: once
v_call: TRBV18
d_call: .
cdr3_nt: TGTGCCAGCTCACCAAACCGGGGGGCTGAAGCTTTCTTT
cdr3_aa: CASSPNRGAEAFF

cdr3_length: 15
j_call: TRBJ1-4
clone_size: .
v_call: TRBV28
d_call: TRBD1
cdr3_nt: TGTGCCAGCAGTCCAAGGGACAGCCTTAATCAAAAACTGTTTTTT
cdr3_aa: CASSPRDSLNQKLFF

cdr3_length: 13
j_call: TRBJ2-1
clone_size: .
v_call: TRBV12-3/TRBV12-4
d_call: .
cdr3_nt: TGTGCCAGCAGTTTAGGCAGGGGCAATGAGCAGTTCTTC
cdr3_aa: CASSLGRGNEQFF

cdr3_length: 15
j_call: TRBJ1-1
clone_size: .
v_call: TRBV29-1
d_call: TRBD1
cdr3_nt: TGCAGCGTTGAAGAAAACACAGGGGGGAACACTGAAGCTTTCTTT
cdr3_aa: CSVEENTGGNTEAFF

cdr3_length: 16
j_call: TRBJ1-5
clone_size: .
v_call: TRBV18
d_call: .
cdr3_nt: TGTGCCAGCTCACCCTATGGTCCGCCGACGAATCAGCCCCAGCATTTT
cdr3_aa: CASSPYGPPTNQPQHF

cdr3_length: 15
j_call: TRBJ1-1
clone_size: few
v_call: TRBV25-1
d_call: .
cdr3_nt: TGTGCCAGCAGTGAATGGGAGGGGGTGGGCACTGAAGCTTTCTTT
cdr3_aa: CASSEWEGVGTEAFF

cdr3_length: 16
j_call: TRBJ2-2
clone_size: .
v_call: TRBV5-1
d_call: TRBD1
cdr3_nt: TGCGCCAGCAGCTTGGCCGGGACAGGGGGCTCCGGGGAGCTGTTTTTT
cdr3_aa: CASSLAGTGGSGELFF